The T cell receptor beta chain under discussion was sequenced for a study of glioma-infiltrating T cells after dendritic cell vaccination (dated by TCRdb to about 2016). The study in broad terms: The cohort comprised approximately 15 glioblastoma patients from Phase I and II dendritic cell vaccination trials, 9 newly diagnosed and 6 with recurrent disease. Between the early 2000s and the early 2010s, patients were given autologous tumor lysate-pulsed dendritic cell vaccination. Survival after dendritic cell vaccination was correlated with TCR sequencing metrics, including TIL content and tumor-blood repertoire overlap. Deep sequencing of TCR beta CDR3 regions was used to quantify tumor-infiltrating lymphocyte content and compare tumor and blood repertoires in dendritic cell-vaccinated glioblastoma patients. Three intradermal dendritic cell vaccine injections were administered to patients at biweekly intervals in the arm below the axilla. The vaccine consisted of monocyte-derived dendritic cells cultured seven days with IL-4 and GM-CSF, then pulsed overnight with autologous tumor lysate. The research as a whole found: The three-group TCR overlap response model was described as speculative and requiring prospective validation. After dendritic cell vaccination, a higher estimated pretreatment TIL content predicted longer time to progression and longer overall survival. No direct relationship between TCR clonality and survival was found, suggesting that a diverse polyclonal response may matter. The cohort was small and heterogeneous, and full blood and tumor sets were available for few patients, with initial-recurrent tumor pairs available for even fewer patients.

A note on this clone: Its target antigen remains unknown. Per-base qualities were not stored, and no clone one base away is much larger.

The time point label for this specimen denotes: after dendritic cell vaccination, including at tumor progression/relapse. Selection of patients required sufficient residual fresh-frozen tumor tissue and over two years of available survival data. An isocitrate dehydrogenase mutation was not carried by any of the glioblastoma patients, although molecular status was otherwise variable. PBMC were collected before vaccination, two weeks after the third vaccination, and at tumor progression if tumor progression occurred. Genomic DNA was extracted with the Qiagen DNeasy Blood extraction Kit. Using the immunoSEQ assay, TCRB CDR3 regions were amplified from 2 to 2.5 micrograms of genomic DNA, or from all available DNA when less than that was on hand. Multiplex PCR used 60 forward primers for TCR V beta segments and 13 reverse primers for J beta segments. To estimate reads per starting template, synthetic control templates were spiked into each sample at limiting dilution. Sequencing produced 87 bp reads on the Illumina HiSeq System. In the original analysis: PCR and sequencing errors were removed by merging closely related sequences with a nearest neighbor algorithm. TCR overlap was measured as the percentage of unique tumor TCR beta sequences that were also present in the peripheral blood of the same patient. TCRdb holds this immuneACCESS table with in-frame rearrangements only. Some clones are missing; in checked studies, unresolved V genes explain under half, and the rest has no known cause. V and J calls and clone size are as listed in that table; D and trimming were resolved from the DNA. For this sample there are 72,000 or so clones; 80% to 90% appear just once. The ten top clones hold about 2.2% of the sample.

This sample comprised blood, obtained after dendritic cell vaccination. The TCR originated in a human donor with glioblastoma.

The DNA sequence reads TGTGCCAGCAGTAGACTATCCTCCTCCTACGAGCAGTACTTC. Translated, it gives CASSRLSSSYEQYF. The sequence links TRBV2 to TRBJ2-7, with TRBD2 perhaps the D gene, on 5 matching bases. The CDR3 goes from the cysteine to the phenylalanine over 14 residues. Just the 42-base CDR3 DNA is kept, in frame starting at base 1. CDR1 and CDR2 were assigned from the germline V gene as SNHLY and FYNNEI. The V and J ends are trimmed by 5 bases and 0 bases, leaving 11 bases between them.